Shown below are 21 T cell receptor beta chains from a single sample sequenced in a study of CXCR3-negative and CXCR3-positive naive CD8 T cells. Study-wide points: The study found more hydrophobic TRB CDR3s in CXCR3-positive naive cells than in CXCR3-negative naive cells.

TRB cDNA libraries were made by UMI-labeled 5' RACE. TCRdb derives one entry per CDR3 protein from the 5' RACE reads, leaving out DNA. This sample carries about 50,000 distinct CDR3 sequences, with 0.55% to 0.6% going to the ten biggest clones. No cognate antigen is known for these TCRs. Specimen: naive CXCR3+ CD8+ T cells from blood. Regarding subset: CD45RO-CCR7+CD27+CD95- naive CD8+ T cells expressing CXCR3 (TNR3+). Receptor source: a human donor in good health. Some clones in this sample may be carry-over from other donors' samples.

CDR3 residues: CASSLELEWGRTQYF. This chain joins TRBV7-9 and TRBJ2-5; the TRBD1 assignment by TCRdb is unverifiable without DNA. Germline values: CDR1 SEHNR, CDR2 FQNEAQ (reference sequence). The CDR3 covers 15 residues.

This sequence joins TRBV15 and TRBJ1-1; as DNA is missing, the TRBD1 call by TCRdb cannot be tested. The CDR3 is 14 amino acids. Germline loops: CDR1 LNHNV, CDR2 YYDKDF (reference sequence). CDR3 residues: CATSAETGGPEAFF.

The gene calls are TRBV6-5 and TRBJ1-3. Germline V CDR1 and CDR2: MNHEY, SVGAGI. The CDR3 sequence is 13 residues long. CDR3 region: CASSYSHGNTIYF.

The chain uses TRBV7-8 and TRBJ2-2; TCRdb's D gene call, TRBD1, goes unchecked for lack of DNA. This CDR3 is built from 17 residues. CDR1 is SGHVS and CDR2 is FQNEAQ in the germline V gene. This CDR3 is CASSSPNGGIYTGELFF.

The chain's CDR3 is CSVDRDQGEQYF. V and J are TRBV29-1 and TRBJ2-7; the D call from TCRdb, TRBD1, cannot be confirmed without DNA. CDR1 SQVTM and CDR2 ANQGSEA come from the germline V gene. The CDR3 has 12 amino acids.

The V and J genes are TRBV21-1 and TRBJ2-7. TRBV21-1 is a pseudogene segment. CDR3 length equals 11 residues. CDR3: CARNLLGEQYF.

The V call is TRBV28, the J call TRBJ2-7; TCRdb's D gene call, TRBD1, goes unchecked for lack of DNA. The CDR3 has 15 residues. Looked up from germline, CDR1 is MDHEN and CDR2 is SYDVKM. CDR3 region: CASSLGAGEYGEQYF. Combining the CDR3 with reference TRBV28 and TRBJ2-7 gives the whole variable domain DVKVTQSSRYLVKRTGEKVFLECVQDMDHENMFWYRQDPGLGLRLIYFSYDVKMKEKGDIPEGYSVSREKKERFSLILESASTNQTSMYLCASSLGAGEYGEQYFGPGTRLTVT.

The V call is TRBV5-1, the J call TRBJ1-1; TCRdb outputs TRBD1, but without DNA this stays unchecked. The CDR3 length is 16 residues. Germline V gene data show CDR1 as SGHRS and CDR2 as YFSETQ. CDR3 sequence reads: CASSHPLGGDYTEAFF. Based on the CDR3 plus reference TRBV5-1 and TRBJ1-1, the full variable domain is KAGVTQTPRYLIKTRGQQVTLSCSPISGHRSVSWYQQTPGQGLQFLFEYFSETQRNKGNFPGRFSGRQFSNSRSEMNVSTLELGDSALYLCASSHPLGGDYTEAFFGQGTRLTVV.

The chain combines TRBV27 with TRBJ1-1; TCRdb selects TRBD1, and the lack of DNA leaves this call unchecked. Per germline, CDR1 MNHEY and CDR2 SMNVEV (reference sequence). CDR3 length equals 14 residues. The CDR3 loop is CASGDSLGRTEAFF.

The V call is TRBV10-2, the J call TRBJ2-7; absent DNA, TCRdb's TRBD1 call cannot be checked. This CDR3 spans 12 amino acids. Germline assignment: CDR1 WSHSY and CDR2 SAAADI. This chain's CDR3 is CASSGGGYEQYF.

The chain combines TRBV12-3 or TRBV12-4 with TRBJ2-4; TCRdb proposes TRBD1, but this gene call is untestable without DNA. This CDR3 has 15 amino acids. Here the CDR3 reads CASNDVGQGRDIQYF.

The chain has TRBV11-2 and TRBJ2-7. Per germline, CDR1 SGHAT and CDR2 FQNNGV. This CDR3 contains 12 residues. Here the CDR3 reads CASSFVVYEQYF.

The chain recombines TRBV6-2 or TRBV6-3 with TRBJ1-6; TCRdb returns TRBD1, unconfirmable since there is no DNA. The CDR3 length is 17 residues. Germline V lookup: CDR1 MNHEY, CDR2 SVGEGT. The CDR3 protein is CASSLKTRTVVSSPLHF.

The J gene is TRBJ1-6, the V gene TRBV2. CDR1 and CDR2 from the germline V gene are SNHLY and FYNNEI. There are 16 residues in the CDR3. The CDR3 is CASSERAGRYNSPLHF. The whole variable domain, filled in from reference TRBV2 and TRBJ1-6, reads EPEVTQTPSHQVTQMGQEVILRCVPISNHLYFYWYRQILGQKVEFLVSFYNNEISEKSEIFDDQFSVERPDGSNFTLKIRSTKLEDSAMYFCASSERAGRYNSPLHFGNGTRLTVT.

The V call is TRBV6-2 or TRBV6-3, the J call TRBJ2-7. Germline V gene lookup returns CDR1 MNHEY and CDR2 SVGEGT. CDR3 size: 16 residues. The CDR3 is CASSYSGSSVSYEQYF.

This chain joins TRBV20-1 and TRBJ2-3; TCRdb lists TRBD2, though no DNA is available to test this call. CDR3 length: 16 amino acids. The germline gives CDR1 DFQATT, CDR2 SNEGSKA (reference sequence). CDR3 sequence: CSAGTSGSVGTDTQYF.

The chain combines TRBV29-1 with TRBJ1-1. The CDR3 consists of 11 residues. The germline CDR1 and CDR2 sequences are SQVTM and ANQGSEA. The CDR3 sequence: CSGRWGTEAFF.

This rearrangement joins TRBV19 to TRBJ2-1; absent DNA, TCRdb's TRBD2 call cannot be checked. CDR1 is LNHDA, CDR2 SQIVND, per germline (reference sequence). CDR3 length: 18 amino acids. The CDR3 sequence is CASSRAMPAGGPDNEQFF.

The V and J genes are TRBV7-9 and TRBJ2-1; TCRdb's assignment of TRBD1 cannot be checked, as there is no DNA. The CDR3 sequence is 15 residues long. In germline, CDR1 is SEHNR, CDR2 FQNEAQ (reference sequence). The chain's CDR3 is CASSPAPSSYNEQFF.

J is TRBJ2-3 and V is TRBV6-5. Germline CDR1 reads MNHEY; CDR2 reads SVGAGI. This CDR3 contains 14 residues. CDR3 region: CASSYRESTDTQYF.

The chain joins TRBV7-2 to TRBJ1-1. The germline V gene encodes CDR1 SGHTA and CDR2 FQGNSA. The CDR3 consists of 12 residues. The CDR3 here is CATDRFDTEAFF.